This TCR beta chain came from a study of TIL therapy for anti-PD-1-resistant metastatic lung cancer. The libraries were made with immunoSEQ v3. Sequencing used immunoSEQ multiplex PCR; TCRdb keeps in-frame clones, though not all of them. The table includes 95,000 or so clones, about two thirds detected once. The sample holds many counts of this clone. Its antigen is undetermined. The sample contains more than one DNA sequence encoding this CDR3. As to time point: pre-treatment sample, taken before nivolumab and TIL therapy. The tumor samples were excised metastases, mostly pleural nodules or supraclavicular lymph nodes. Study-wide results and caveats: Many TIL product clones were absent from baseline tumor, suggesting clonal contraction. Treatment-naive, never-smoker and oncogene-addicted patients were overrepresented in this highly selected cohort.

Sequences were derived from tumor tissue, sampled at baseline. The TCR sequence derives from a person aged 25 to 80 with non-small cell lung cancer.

The CDR3 bases are TGTGCCAGCAGCTTAGCGGCCTCCTACGAGCAGTACTTC. Its translation: CASSLAASYEQYF. This chain joins TRBV7-9 and TRBJ2-7; D gene unclear. Germline V CDR1 and CDR2: SEHNR, FQNEAQ (reference sequence). Trimming shortened V by 0 bases and J by 0 bases, and 3 bases separated the two germline ends. The CDR3 is 13 amino acids.